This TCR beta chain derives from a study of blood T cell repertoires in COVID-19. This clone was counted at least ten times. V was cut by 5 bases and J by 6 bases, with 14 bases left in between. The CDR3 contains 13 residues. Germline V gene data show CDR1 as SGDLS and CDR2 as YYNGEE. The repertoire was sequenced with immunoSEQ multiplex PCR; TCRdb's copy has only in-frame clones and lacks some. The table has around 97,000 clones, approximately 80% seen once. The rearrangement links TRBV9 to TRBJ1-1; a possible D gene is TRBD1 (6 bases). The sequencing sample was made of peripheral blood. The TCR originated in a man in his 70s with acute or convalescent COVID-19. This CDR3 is CASSNQGLAEAFF. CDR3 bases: TGTGCCAGCAGTAACCAGGGGTTGGCTGAAGCTTTCTTT.